This T cell receptor beta chain was observed in a study of T cells in localized non-small cell lung cancer. Trimming shortened V by 5 bases and J by 5 bases, and 12 bases separated the two germline ends. Looked up from germline, CDR1 is SGHAT and CDR2 is FQNNGV. CDR3 size: 13 residues. On this clone: The antigen is unknown.

Produced via immunoSEQ multiplex PCR; TCRdb's table is partial and in-frame only. There are over 30,000 clones in the sample; roughly 80% occur only once, and 33% lies in the top ten. Study-level points and caveats: Longer overall survival was seen with higher T cell density measured in blood. The study sequenced only one region of the tumor. As a result, intratumor heterogeneity could not be excluded and remains possible. The study detected a median approximately 57 of the top 100 tumor clones in adjacent lung. Tumor trailed uninvolved adjacent lung in T cell clonality, which peaked there.

The TCR originated in a male donor aged 60 or over with stage II squamous cell lung carcinoma. The rearrangement joins TRBV11-2 to TRBJ2-5; D assignment may be TRBD1 or TRBD2 (5 bases each). The sequences come from peripheral blood, collected before any cancer treatment. The CDR3 loop reads CASSRRGVETQYF. Written as DNA, the CDR3 is TGTGCCAGCAGCCGAAGAGGGGTGGAGACCCAGTACTTC.